The table lists the clone carrying this T cell receptor beta chain with a few counts. This sample is part of a study of human T cells and chemical hapten exposure. This CDR3 is built from 15 residues. Germline CDR1 SEHNR, CDR2 FQNEAQ (reference sequence). The junction had 7 bases not matched to a gene; V was cut back by 6 bases and J by 2 bases. Authors' data handling: From about 22,000 to 700,000 TCRs were found per sample, with a median of 95,638. TCRdb called the RACE reads again in MiXCR, with one record for every CDR3 protein. TCRdb's processing, not the authors', yielded these V and J calls. The table records 350,000 to 450,000 distinct CDR3 sequences, 4% to 6% of them present only once. Noted time point: pre-sensitization, week 0. Treatment of the sample: therapeutic diphenylcyclopropenone sensitization with weekly scalp DPC.

V gene TRBV7-9 combines with J gene TRBJ2-1, with 7 bases lining up with TRBD1. The receptor comes from a woman aged 50 to 65 with alopecia areata. Some clones in this sample may be carry-over from other donors' samples. The sample was whole blood, taken in connection with sensitization to the hapten diphenylcyclopropenone (DPC). The CDR3 nucleotides read TGTGCCAGCAGGGGTCCGGGACAGCCCTACAATGAGCAGTTCTTC. It encodes CASRGPGQPYNEQFF.